The clone carrying this T cell receptor (beta chain) was seen many times. Its cognate antigen is unknown. The data were taken from a study of T cells after yellow fever vaccination. Study-wide background: Preparation of fractions with low cell numbers was performed using SMART-Seq v4 Ultra Low Input.

Trimming removed 5 bases from V and 2 bases from J, with 20 bases in between. Germline V CDR1 and CDR2: SEHNR, FQNEAQ (reference sequence). CDR3 length: 17 residues. UMIs were added to TCR cDNA along with a universal primer site when it was made by 5'RACE template switching. From the 5' RACE reads, TCRdb called clonotypes with MiXCR, one entry per CDR3 protein. The sample lists 350,000 to 450,000 distinct CDR3 sequences; about 6% were seen once. General observations from the study: High-abundance clonotypes from the bulk population could contaminate FACS-sorted repertoires. Re-detected after boosting: most primary clones, 96% of CD4 and about 89% of CD8.

Sample: PBMCs, taken 5 days after the yellow fever booster vaccination. This sequence was found in a man aged 25-45 years who received the YFV17D yellow fever vaccine. The chain is built from TRBV7-9 and TRBJ2-3; D might be TRBD1 (6 bases). The CDR3 here is CASSQRNRVEYTDTQYF. The CDR3 region has the DNA TGTGCCAGCAGCCAGCGTAACAGGGTCGAGTACACAGATACGCAGTATTTT.